Listed below are T cell receptor beta chains from one sample, sequenced in a study. Each CDR3 protein is one row after TCRdb ran MiXCR on the 5' RACE reads. The sample yields over 55,000 distinct CDR3 sequences, roughly 30% seen once. The sequencing sample was made of tumor-infiltrating naive CD4+ T cells sorted from the breast tumor. The receptors stem from a female donor with breast cancer. The CDR3 runs from the conserved cysteine through the conserved F or W. A D gene is named only where the DNA matches it firmly. Clone size appears in some rows only: once, few, many, or a class for an expanded clone.

cdr3_length: 14; d_call: NA; v_call: TRBV6-6; clone_size: few; j_call: TRBJ1-2; cdr3_nt: TGTGCCAGCATTAAAAAGGACAGTAACTATGGACACACCTTC; cdr3_aa: CASIKKDSNYGHTF
cdr3_length: 14; d_call: NA; v_call: TRBV4-1; clone_size: NA; j_call: TRBJ2-3; cdr3_nt: TGCGCCAGCAGCCTCGGGGACAGCACAGATACGCAGTATTTT; cdr3_aa: CASSLGDSTDTQYF
cdr3_length: 13; d_call: NA; v_call: TRBV5-4; clone_size: NA; j_call: TRBJ2-2; cdr3_nt: TGTGCCAGCAGGTCTTCGCACACCGGGGAGCTGTTTTTT; cdr3_aa: CASRSSHTGELFF
cdr3_length: 13; d_call: NA; v_call: TRBV5-1; clone_size: many; j_call: TRBJ1-3; cdr3_nt: TGCGCCAGCAGCCTTGGCTCTGGAAACACCATATATTTT; cdr3_aa: CASSLGSGNTIYF
cdr3_length: 15; d_call: NA; v_call: TRBV28; clone_size: few; j_call: TRBJ1-2; cdr3_nt: TGTGCCAGCATTGGAGGGGGGGTAATTAGCTATGGCTACACCTTC; cdr3_aa: CASIGGGVISYGYTF
cdr3_length: 14; d_call: NA; v_call: TRBV7-2; clone_size: NA; j_call: TRBJ2-7; cdr3_nt: TGTGCCAGCAGTCCTGGGTCTCAAACCTCGGCGCAGTACTTC; cdr3_aa: CASSPGSQTSAQYF
cdr3_length: 15; d_call: TRBD1; v_call: TRBV4-2; clone_size: NA; j_call: TRBJ1-1; cdr3_nt: TGTGCCAGCAGCCAAACCCACAGGGGAAACACTGAAGCTTTCTTT; cdr3_aa: CASSQTHRGNTEAFF
cdr3_length: 13; d_call: NA; v_call: TRBV5-1; clone_size: few; j_call: TRBJ1-1; cdr3_nt: TGCGCCAGCAGCTTGGACAGGGACACTGAAGCTTTCTTT; cdr3_aa: CASSLDRDTEAFF
cdr3_length: 16; d_call: TRBD1; v_call: TRBV6-2/TRBV6-3; clone_size: many; j_call: TRBJ1-2; cdr3_nt: TGTGCCAGCAGTTACTCTGGCGACAGGGGCTCCTATGGCTACACCTTC; cdr3_aa: CASSYSGDRGSYGYTF
cdr3_length: 15; d_call: TRBD1; v_call: TRBV2; clone_size: NA; j_call: TRBJ1-2; cdr3_nt: TGTGCCAGCAGTTACCCGGGACAGGGGGCGGGAGGCTACACCTTC; cdr3_aa: CASSYPGQGAGGYTF
cdr3_length: 13; d_call: TRBD1; v_call: TRBV7-2; clone_size: NA; j_call: TRBJ1-5; cdr3_nt: TGTGCCAGCAGCTCCCACAGGGGGCAGCCCCAACATTTT; cdr3_aa: CASSSHRGQPQHF
cdr3_length: 14; d_call: NA; v_call: TRBV9; clone_size: NA; j_call: TRBJ2-2; cdr3_nt: TGTGCCAGCCGAGGACTAACGAACACCGGGGAGCTGTTTTTT; cdr3_aa: CASRGLTNTGELFF
cdr3_length: 14; d_call: TRBD2; v_call: TRBV5-1; clone_size: NA; j_call: TRBJ2-1; cdr3_nt: TGCGCCAGCAGCACCGGACTAGTCTACAATGAGCAGTTCTTC; cdr3_aa: CASSTGLVYNEQFF
cdr3_length: 13; d_call: NA; v_call: TRBV11-1; clone_size: few; j_call: TRBJ2-7; cdr3_nt: TGTGCCAGCAGCTTATCGGGCGGAGACGAGCAGTACTTC; cdr3_aa: CASSLSGGDEQYF
cdr3_length: 15; d_call: NA; v_call: TRBV10-1; clone_size: NA; j_call: TRBJ2-2; cdr3_nt: TGCGCCAGCAGTCCGGGACTTCAGAACACCGGGGAGCTGTTTTTT; cdr3_aa: CASSPGLQNTGELFF
cdr3_length: 15; d_call: TRBD1; v_call: TRBV12-3/TRBV12-4; clone_size: few; j_call: TRBJ2-5; cdr3_nt: TGTGCCAGCAGTTTAGGGGACAGGGGGGGGGAGACCCAGTACTTC; cdr3_aa: CASSLGDRGGETQYF
cdr3_length: 15; d_call: TRBD2; v_call: TRBV5-1; clone_size: few; j_call: TRBJ2-1; cdr3_nt: TGCGCCAGCAGCTTGGTGGCGGGAGGCAACAATGAGCAGTTCTTC; cdr3_aa: CASSLVAGGNNEQFF
cdr3_length: 10; d_call: NA; v_call: TRBV29-1; clone_size: few; j_call: TRBJ1-1; cdr3_nt: TGCAGCGTTGGGGGCACTGAAGCTTTCTTT; cdr3_aa: CSVGGTEAFF
cdr3_length: 13; d_call: TRBD2; v_call: TRBV20-1; clone_size: NA; j_call: TRBJ2-1; cdr3_nt: TGCAGTGGTAAGCGGGGAACCTACAATGAGCAGTTCTTC; cdr3_aa: CSGKRGTYNEQFF
cdr3_length: 15; d_call: TRBD1; v_call: TRBV20-1; clone_size: NA; j_call: TRBJ1-5; cdr3_nt: TGCAGTGCCACAAACAGGGGCCCAAGCAATCAGCCCCAGCATTTT; cdr3_aa: CSATNRGPSNQPQHF
cdr3_length: 16; d_call: NA; v_call: TRBV7-9; clone_size: NA; j_call: TRBJ2-7; cdr3_nt: TGTGCCAGCAGCCAAACATACAGGGATACCCATTTCGAGCAGTACTTC; cdr3_aa: CASSQTYRDTHFEQYF
cdr3_length: 12; d_call: TRBD1; v_call: TRBV18; clone_size: NA; j_call: TRBJ1-1; cdr3_nt: TGTGCCAGCTTTGCGGGACAGGGATGGGCTTTCTTT; cdr3_aa: CASFAGQGWAFF
cdr3_length: 13; d_call: TRBD1; v_call: TRBV5-1; clone_size: NA; j_call: TRBJ2-7; cdr3_nt: TGCGCCAGCAGCTTTCAGGGGGCAGGCGAGCAGTACTTC; cdr3_aa: CASSFQGAGEQYF
cdr3_length: 15; d_call: NA; v_call: TRBV20-1; clone_size: medium-sized; j_call: TRBJ1-4; cdr3_nt: TGCAGTGCTAGGGAGACAGGACCGACTAATGAAAAACTGTTTTTT; cdr3_aa: CSARETGPTNEKLFF
cdr3_length: 14; d_call: TRBD1; v_call: TRBV20-1; clone_size: NA; j_call: TRBJ2-7; cdr3_nt: TGCAGTGCTCTCTGGGACAGGGGCGGCTACGAGCAGTACTTC; cdr3_aa: CSALWDRGGYEQYF
cdr3_length: 14; d_call: NA; v_call: TRBV5-4; clone_size: NA; j_call: TRBJ2-7; cdr3_nt: TGTGCCAGCAGCTTGGAGGGTAGCCTAAGCGAGCAGTACTTC; cdr3_aa: CASSLEGSLSEQYF
cdr3_length: 15; d_call: NA; v_call: TRBV12-3/TRBV12-4; clone_size: few; j_call: TRBJ2-2; cdr3_nt: TGTGCCAGCGTCGGGGCCAGGGGCGGGACCGGGGAGCTGTTTTTT; cdr3_aa: CASVGARGGTGELFF
cdr3_length: 13; d_call: NA; v_call: TRBV5-1; clone_size: few; j_call: TRBJ2-7; cdr3_nt: TGCGCCAGCGGAGAGGGACGGACCTACGAGCAGTACTTC; cdr3_aa: CASGEGRTYEQYF